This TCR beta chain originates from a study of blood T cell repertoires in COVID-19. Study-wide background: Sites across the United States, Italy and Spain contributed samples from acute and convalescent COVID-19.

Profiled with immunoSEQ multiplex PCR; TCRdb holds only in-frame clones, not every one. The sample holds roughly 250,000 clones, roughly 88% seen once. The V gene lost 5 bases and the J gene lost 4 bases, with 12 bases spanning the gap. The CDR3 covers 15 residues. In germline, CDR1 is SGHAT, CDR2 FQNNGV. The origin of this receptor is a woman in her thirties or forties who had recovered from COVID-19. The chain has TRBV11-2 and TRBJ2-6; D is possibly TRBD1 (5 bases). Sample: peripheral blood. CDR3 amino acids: CASSPRASGANVLTF. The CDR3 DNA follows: TGTGCCAGCAGCCCCAGGGCCTCAGGGGCCAACGTCCTGACTTTC.